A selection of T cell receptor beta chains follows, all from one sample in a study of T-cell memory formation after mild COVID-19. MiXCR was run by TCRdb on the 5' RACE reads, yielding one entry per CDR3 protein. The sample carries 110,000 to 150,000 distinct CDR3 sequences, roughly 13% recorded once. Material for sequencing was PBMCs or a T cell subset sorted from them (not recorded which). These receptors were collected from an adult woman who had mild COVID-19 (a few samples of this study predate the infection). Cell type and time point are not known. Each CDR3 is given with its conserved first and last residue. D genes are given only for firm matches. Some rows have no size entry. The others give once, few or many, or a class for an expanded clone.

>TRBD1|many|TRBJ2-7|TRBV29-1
CSVVVGTGSYEQYF
TGCAGCGTTGTAGTGGGGACAGGGTCCTACGAGCAGTACTTC
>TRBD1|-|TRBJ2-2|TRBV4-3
CASSQDPWTGRTGELFF
TGCGCCAGCAGCCAAGATCCGTGGACAGGACGCACCGGGGAGCTGTTTTTT
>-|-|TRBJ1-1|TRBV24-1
CATSDRNTEAFF
TGTGCCACCAGCGATAGGAACACTGAAGCTTTCTTT
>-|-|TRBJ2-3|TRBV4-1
CASSSRGNTDTQYF
TGCGCCAGCAGCTCCCGGGGGAACACAGATACGCAGTATTTT
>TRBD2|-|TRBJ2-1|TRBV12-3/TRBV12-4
CASSLGTSGSYYNEQFF
TGTGCCAGCAGTTTGGGGACTAGCGGGAGCTATTACAATGAGCAGTTCTTC
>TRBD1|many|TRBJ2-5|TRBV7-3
CASSLGFSTGEETQYF
TGTGCCAGCAGCTTAGGGTTTAGCACAGGGGAAGAGACCCAGTACTTC
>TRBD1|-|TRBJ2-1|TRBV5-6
CASSRITGGSYNEQFF
TGTGCCAGCAGCCGTATAACAGGGGGCAGCTACAATGAGCAGTTCTTC
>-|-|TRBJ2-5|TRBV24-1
CATSDFDARGSPPETQYF
TGTGCCACCAGTGATTTTGACGCCCGGGGGTCCCCACCAGAGACCCAGTACTTC
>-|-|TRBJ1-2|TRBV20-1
CSARDRGVPYYGYTF
TGCAGTGCTAGAGATCGGGGAGTGCCCTACTATGGCTACACCTTC
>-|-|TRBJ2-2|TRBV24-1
CATSGSDVGELFF
TGTGCCACCAGTGGGTCCGATGTAGGGGAGCTGTTTTTT
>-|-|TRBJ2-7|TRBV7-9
CASSFSAYEQYF
TGTGCCAGCAGCTTCAGCGCCTACGAGCAGTACTTC
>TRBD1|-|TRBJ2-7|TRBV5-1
CASSSYGQGYEQYF
TGCGCCAGCAGCTCATATGGACAGGGCTACGAGCAGTACTTC
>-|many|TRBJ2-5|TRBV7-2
CASTNLMWETQYF
TGTGCCAGCACCAATCTTATGTGGGAGACCCAGTACTTC
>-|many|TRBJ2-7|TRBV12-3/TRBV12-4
CASSSTDGSYEQYF
TGTGCCAGCAGTTCCACGGACGGTTCCTACGAGCAGTACTTC
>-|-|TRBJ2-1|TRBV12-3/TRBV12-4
CASSLTRPPLDEQFF
TGTGCCAGCAGTTTAACTAGGCCCCCCCTGGATGAGCAGTTCTTC
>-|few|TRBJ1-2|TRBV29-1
CSVERAGDGGYTF
TGCAGCGTTGAAAGGGCAGGGGATGGTGGCTACACCTTC
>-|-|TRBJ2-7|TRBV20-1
CSVEGGSSYEQYF
TGCAGTGTTGAGGGGGGGTCGTCCTACGAGCAGTACTTC
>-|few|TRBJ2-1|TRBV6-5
CASSYSNVGWADYQSYNEQFF
TGTGCCAGCAGTTACTCGAACGTAGGATGGGCGGACTACCAGTCCTACAATGAGCAGTTCTTC
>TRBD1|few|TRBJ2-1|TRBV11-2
CASSYTTGVGFF
TGTGCCAGCAGTTATACAACAGGGGTAGGCTTCTTC
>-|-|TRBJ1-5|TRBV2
CASSVGGSEHQPQHF
TGTGCCAGCAGTGTTGGGGGCTCGGAGCATCAGCCCCAGCATTTT
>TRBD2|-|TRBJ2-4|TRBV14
CASTPPVATLPGGDAKNIQYF
TGTGCCAGCACCCCCCCCGTGGCCACTCTGCCGGGGGGTGACGCCAAAAACATTCAGTACTTC
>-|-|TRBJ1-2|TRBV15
CATSSRGRDYGYTF
TGTGCCACCAGCTCCAGGGGTAGAGATTATGGCTACACCTTC
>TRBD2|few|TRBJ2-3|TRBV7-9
CASSLVYGASGNTDTQYF
TGTGCCAGCAGCTTAGTGTATGGTGCTAGCGGGAACACAGATACGCAGTATTTT
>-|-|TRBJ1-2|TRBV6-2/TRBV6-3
CASSYGGDRGYTF
TGTGCCAGCAGTTACGGAGGGGATCGGGGCTACACCTTC
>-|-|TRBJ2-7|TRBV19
CASSIGPPQEQYF
TGTGCCAGTAGTATAGGGCCACCTCAGGAGCAGTACTTC
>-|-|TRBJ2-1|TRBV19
CASSSDRHNEQFF
TGTGCCAGTAGTTCCGACAGACACAATGAGCAGTTCTTC
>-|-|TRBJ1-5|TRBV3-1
CASSQEPGNSASNQPQHF
TGTGCCAGCAGCCAAGAACCAGGCAACAGCGCTAGCAATCAGCCCCAGCATTTT
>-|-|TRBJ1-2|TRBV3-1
CASSQVGPGNYGYTF
TGTGCCAGCAGCCAAGTGGGTCCAGGGAACTATGGCTACACCTTC
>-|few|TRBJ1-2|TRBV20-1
CSAATNTNYGYTF
TGCAGTGCTGCGACAAATACTAACTATGGCTACACCTTC
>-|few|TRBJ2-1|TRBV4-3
CASSQDAAAPNNEQFF
TGCGCCAGCAGCCAAGATGCAGCGGCACCGAACAATGAGCAGTTCTTC
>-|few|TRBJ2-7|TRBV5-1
CASSLDFGRPSYEQYF
TGCGCCAGCAGCTTGGATTTCGGACGGCCCTCCTACGAGCAGTACTTC
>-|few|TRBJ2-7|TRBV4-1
CASSQGQFSNYEQYF
TGCGCCAGCAGCCAAGGTCAGTTCAGCAACTACGAGCAGTACTTC
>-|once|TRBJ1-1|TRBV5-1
CASKGPMNTEAFF
TGCGCCAGCAAAGGCCCGATGAACACTGAAGCTTTCTTT
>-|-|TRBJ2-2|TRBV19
CASSIDRTLGELFF
TGTGCCAGTAGTATAGATCGCACTCTCGGGGAGCTGTTTTTT
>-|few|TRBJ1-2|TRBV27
CASSLSSEDRPYYGYTF
TGTGCCAGCAGTTTATCATCTGAGGACCGTCCTTACTATGGCTACACCTTC
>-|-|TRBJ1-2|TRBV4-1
CASSQDLQGKTF
TGCGCCAGCAGCCAAGATTTGCAGGGGAAAACCTTC
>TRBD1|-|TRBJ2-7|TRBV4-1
CASSQGQGLSYEQYF
TGCGCCAGCAGCCAAGGACAGGGTCTCAGCTACGAGCAGTACTTC
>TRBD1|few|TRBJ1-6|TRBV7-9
CASIPDRGNSPLHF
TGTGCCAGCATCCCTGACAGGGGTAATTCACCCCTCCACTTT
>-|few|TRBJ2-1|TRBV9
CASSVGVHEQFF
TGTGCCAGCAGCGTAGGTGTTCATGAGCAGTTCTTC
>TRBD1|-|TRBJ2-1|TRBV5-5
CASSLGTGLEQFF
TGTGCCAGCAGCTTGGGGACAGGGCTTGAGCAGTTCTTC
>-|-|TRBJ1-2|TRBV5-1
CASSLVRGDYGYTF
TGCGCCAGCAGCTTGGTAAGAGGGGACTATGGCTACACCTTC
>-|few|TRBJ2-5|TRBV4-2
CASSQDLAGETQYF
TGTGCCAGCAGCCAAGATCTTGCAGGAGAGACCCAGTACTTC
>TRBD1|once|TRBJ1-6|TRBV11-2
CASSPSRQGLSPLHF
TGTGCCAGCAGCCCATCAAGACAGGGCTTATCACCCCTCCACTTT
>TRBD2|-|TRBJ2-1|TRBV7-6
CASSLAEALAGGRHNEQFF
TGTGCCAGCAGCTTAGCGGAGGCACTAGCGGGGGGGCGACACAATGAGCAGTTCTTC
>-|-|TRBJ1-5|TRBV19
CASQRGVQPQHF
TGTGCCAGCCAGCGAGGGGTGCAGCCCCAGCATTTT
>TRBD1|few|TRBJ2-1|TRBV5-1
CASSLIPGQGVANVDEQFF
TGCGCCAGCAGCTTGATTCCGGGACAGGGGGTCGCTAATGTCGATGAGCAGTTCTTC
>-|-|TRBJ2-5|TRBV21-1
CASTLTSGGASQETQYF
TGTGCCAGCACCCTAACTAGCGGGGGGGCCAGTCAAGAGACCCAGTACTTC
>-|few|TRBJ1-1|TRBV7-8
CASSLGAGTEAFF
TGTGCCAGCAGCTTAGGGGCGGGGACTGAAGCTTTCTTT
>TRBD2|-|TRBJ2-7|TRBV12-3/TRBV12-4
CASSRGLAVTTYEQYF
TGTGCCAGCAGTCGAGGACTAGCGGTCACCACCTACGAGCAGTACTTC
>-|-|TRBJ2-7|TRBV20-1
CSASPSMYEQYF
TGCAGTGCTAGCCCCAGCATGTACGAGCAGTACTTC
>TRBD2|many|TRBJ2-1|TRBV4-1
CASSQVLRGGPYNEQFF
TGCGCCAGCAGCCAAGTTTTGCGGGGGGGCCCCTACAATGAGCAGTTCTTC
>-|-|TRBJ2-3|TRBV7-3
CASSYGDTDTQYF
TGTGCCAGCAGCTACGGGGACACAGATACGCAGTATTTT
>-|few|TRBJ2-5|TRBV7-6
CASSFRLGETQYF
TGTGCCAGCAGCTTTAGATTAGGCGAGACCCAGTACTTC